Listed below are T cell receptor beta chains from one sample, sequenced in a study of blood T cells in healthy people across ages. TCRdb re-called the 5' RACE reads through MiXCR, storing one row per CDR3 protein. The repertoire has 700,000 or so distinct CDR3 sequences, about 20% of them found once; the top ten carry 20% to 25%. Material for sequencing was blood. These receptors originate from a man between 65 and 85 years old in good health. The CDR3 runs from the conserved cysteine through the conserved F or W. The order of the fields is J gene, V gene, clone size, D gene, CDR3 DNA, CDR3 protein. A D gene is named only where the DNA matches it firmly. The size field is filled for only some rows; it gives once, few, many or a size class.

TRBJ2-7	TRBV28	many	TRBD1	TGTGCCAGCAGTGAGCGGACAGGGACCTACGAGCAGTACTTC	CASSERTGTYEQYF
TRBJ2-3	TRBV6-6	.	TRBD2	TGTGCCAGCAGTGACCCTAGCGGGGTGGTAGATACGCAGTATTTT	CASSDPSGVVDTQYF
TRBJ1-4	TRBV28	.	TRBD1	TGTGCCAGCAGTTTAGGACAGGGTCTTAAAAAACTGTTTTTT	CASSLGQGLKKLFF
TRBJ1-1	TRBV20-1	few	TRBD1	TGCAGTGCTAGGACAGGGGGCAGTCCTGAAGCTTTCTTT	CSARTGGSPEAFF
TRBJ1-2	TRBV20-1	many	.	TGCAGTGCCACCCCCGCGGGACAACTCTATGGCTACACCTTC	CSATPAGQLYGYTF
TRBJ2-7	TRBV29-1	few	.	TGCAGCGTAAAGGGACTTTCGGAGGGCGAGCAGTACTTC	CSVKGLSEGEQYF
TRBJ2-1	TRBV28	.	TRBD2	TGTGCCAGCAGTTTATACGGCCGGCTAGCGGATGAGCAGTTCTTC	CASSLYGRLADEQFF
TRBJ1-6	TRBV6-1	.	.	TGTGCCAGCAGTGAAGCCGTTTTTTCACCCCTCCACTTT	CASSEAVFSPLHF
TRBJ1-2	TRBV28	few	.	TGTGCCAGCAGTTTAACCGATGGGGGTCAGGACTATGGCTACACCTTC	CASSLTDGGQDYGYTF
TRBJ2-1	TRBV12-3/TRBV12-4	.	TRBD2	TGTGCCAGCAGTCCTAGCGGGCTAAGGGGATACAATGAGCAGTTCTTC	CASSPSGLRGYNEQFF
TRBJ1-1	TRBV11-2	few	.	TGTGCCAGCAGCTTAGTCGGGAAGATGAACACTGAAGCTTTCTTT	CASSLVGKMNTEAFF
TRBJ1-1	TRBV15	few	.	TGTGCCACCAGCAGGGAGCTGAACACTGAAGCTTTCTTT	CATSRELNTEAFF
TRBJ2-3	TRBV5-6	many	.	TGTGCCAGCAGCCAAGAACTAGCTAGCACAGATACGCAGTATTTT	CASSQELASTDTQYF
TRBJ2-4	TRBV29-1	.	.	TGCAGCGCCCAATCCGGGGGCGAAGCCAAAAACATTCAGTACTTC	CSAQSGGEAKNIQYF
TRBJ2-1	TRBV12-3/TRBV12-4	.	.	TGTGCCAGCAGTCTCGAAGGGGCGCTCGGTTACAATGAGCAGTTCTTC	CASSLEGALGYNEQFF
TRBJ2-5	TRBV18	few	.	TGTGCCAGCTCACCACCGGGCAGGTCGAGGGAGACCCAGTACTTC	CASSPPGRSRETQYF
TRBJ1-1	TRBV28	many	.	TGTGCCAGCAAACATGCGGGGGCGAACACTGAAGCTTTCTTT	CASKHAGANTEAFF
TRBJ2-1	TRBV29-1	few	.	TGCAGCGCTGATAGGTTATGGGAGCAGTTCTTC	CSADRLWEQFF
TRBJ1-2	TRBV5-5	.	.	TGTGCCAGCAGCTCAGAAGCCCCGGGCTATGGCTACACCTTC	CASSSEAPGYGYTF
TRBJ2-3	TRBV12-3/TRBV12-4	few	.	TGTGCCAGCAGTTTTAAGGGCCCGGGAACAGATACGCAGTATTTT	CASSFKGPGTDTQYF
TRBJ2-6	TRBV6-1	few	.	TGTGCCAGCACCCGACTTACCTCTGGGGCCAACGTCCTGACTTTC	CASTRLTSGANVLTF
TRBJ2-1	TRBV11-3	.	TRBD2	TGTGCCAGCAGCACCGATGCGCGGGGGGGTGAGCAGTTCTTC	CASSTDARGGEQFF
TRBJ1-2	TRBV5-1	few	.	TGCGCCGGCAGCCGGGAAAGCGATTTGGGTGGCTACACCTTC	CAGSRESDLGGYTF
TRBJ2-1	TRBV12-5	few	TRBD2	TGTGCTAGTGGTTTGGGCGCTAGCGGTTACAATGAGCAGTTCTTC	CASGLGASGYNEQFF
TRBJ2-6	TRBV7-2	.	.	TGTGCCAGCAGCTTAGATTTTCTTAGGAGACAGTACTCTGGGGCCAACGTCCTGACTTTC	CASSLDFLRRQYSGANVLTF
TRBJ2-3	TRBV12-5	few	.	TGTGCTAGTGGTTTTAGGGATCTCGATACGCAGTATTTT	CASGFRDLDTQYF
TRBJ2-5	TRBV29-1	few	.	TGCAGCGTTGGGGATCGGGGTCGCCAAGAGACCCAGTACTTC	CSVGDRGRQETQYF
TRBJ1-2	TRBV19	few	.	TGTGCCAGTAGTATACAGCCAGCCTATGGCTACACCTTC	CASSIQPAYGYTF
TRBJ2-7	TRBV28	.	TRBD1	TGTGCCAGCAGGTCGACAGGGGTGGTAGAGCAGTACTTC	CASRSTGVVEQYF
TRBJ1-2	TRBV14	.	.	TGTGCCAGCAGCCAAGAGCCCACCTATGGCTACACCTTC	CASSQEPTYGYTF
TRBJ1-1	TRBV7-9	.	TRBD1	TGTGCCAGCAGCTTCATCACGGGACAGGGCAACACTGAAGCTTTCTTT	CASSFITGQGNTEAFF
TRBJ2-4	TRBV29-1	few	.	TGCAGCGTTGGGGTCAGCTCCCAGGTTCAGTACTTC	CSVGVSSQVQYF
TRBJ2-1	TRBV12-3/TRBV12-4	.	TRBD1	TGTGCCAGCAGTCCGCCGACAGGGGGCAATGAGCAGTTCTTC	CASSPPTGGNEQFF
TRBJ2-3	TRBV20-1	few	TRBD2	TGCAGTGCTGAAATCGGGACTAGCGGGGGGAATACGCAGTATTTT	CSAEIGTSGGNTQYF